A selection of T cell receptor beta chains follows, all from one sample in a study of OX40 agonist ivuxolimab in advanced cancers. The protocol was immunoSEQ multiplex PCR, while the TCRdb copy is restricted to in-frame clones and leaves out a portion. Of tens of thousands of clones in the sample, roughly 85% are singletons; the top ten hold about half. Sequences were derived from CD4+ or CD8+ T cells sorted from blood, sampled in a trial of the OX40 agonist ivuxolimab. These receptors were collected from an adult with an advanced solid tumor such as melanoma, head and neck, liver or kidney cancer. The CDR3 runs from the conserved cysteine through the conserved F or W. Fields, in order: V gene, D gene, J gene, clone size, CDR3 protein, CDR3 DNA. The D gene is left open where the match is weak. Clone size is given for some rows only: seen once, a few or many times, or a class if the clone is expanded.

TRBV4-3	.	TRBJ2-1	.	CASSHVLSIYNEQFF	TGCGCCAGCAGCCACGTTCTTTCGATCTACAATGAGCAGTTCTTC
TRBV6-5	.	TRBJ1-5	.	CASSPNSNQPQHF	TGTGCCAGCAGCCCGAATAGCAATCAGCCCCAGCATTTT
TRBV28	.	TRBJ2-3	.	CASSLATDTQYF	TGTGCCAGCTCGTTGGCAACAGATACGCAGTATTTT
TRBV19	.	TRBJ1-5	.	CASSIAGGANQPQHF	TGTGCCAGTAGCATAGCCGGGGGTGCAAATCAGCCCCAGCATTTT
TRBV6-6	TRBD1	TRBJ1-2	.	CASSYGDSRFYGYTF	TGTGCCAGCAGCTACGGGGACAGTCGTTTCTATGGCTACACCTTC
TRBV11-2	.	TRBJ1-1	.	CASSLRSPLPEAFF	TGTGCCAGCAGCTTGAGGTCCCCCCTACCTGAAGCTTTCTTT
TRBV4-1	TRBD1	TRBJ1-1	.	CASSRSQGANTEAFF	TGCGCCAGCAGCCGATCTCAGGGGGCGAACACTGAAGCTTTCTTT
TRBV6-6	.	TRBJ2-2	.	CASSDTTGELFF	TGTGCCAGTTCGGACACCACCGGGGAGCTGTTTTTT
TRBV7-3	.	TRBJ1-1	.	CASSSTPYSTEAFF	TGTGCCAGCAGCTCTACCCCCTACAGCACTGAAGCTTTCTTT
TRBV28	TRBD1	TRBJ2-7	.	CASSSWTGTYEQYF	TGTGCCAGCAGTTCCTGGACAGGGACCTACGAGCAGTACTTC
TRBV13	TRBD1	TRBJ2-7	.	CASSYRQGYEQYF	TGTGCCAGCAGCTATAGACAGGGGTACGAGCAGTACTTC
TRBV6-1	.	TRBJ1-2	.	CASSAGLGLEGYYGYTF	TGTGCCAGCAGTGCGGGACTAGGGCTGGAGGGATACTATGGCTACACCTTC
TRBV4-1	TRBD2	TRBJ2-3	.	CASSQVLAGSPTDTQYF	TGCGCCAGCAGCCAAGTATTAGCGGGGTCCCCCACAGATACGCAGTATTTT
TRBV28	.	TRBJ2-1	once	CASSPERVGYNEQFF	TGTGCCAGCAGTCCCGAGCGGGTGGGCTACAATGAGCAGTTCTTC
TRBV29-1	.	TRBJ1-3	.	CSVRPSRDRGVPGNTIYF	TGCAGCGTCCGCCCCTCAAGGGACCGTGGAGTGCCTGGAAACACCATATATTTT
TRBV27	.	TRBJ2-3	.	CASSLVGRGWGDTQYF	TGTGCCAGCAGTTTAGTCGGCAGGGGTTGGGGAGATACGCAGTATTTT
TRBV5-4	.	TRBJ1-1	once	CASSLGMNTEAFF	TGTGCCAGCAGCCTAGGGATGAACACTGAAGCTTTCTTT
TRBV30	TRBD1	TRBJ2-7	.	CAWSGTGGPYEQYF	TGTGCCTGGAGTGGGACAGGGGGCCCGTACGAGCAGTACTTC
TRBV7-3	.	TRBJ2-3	few	CASSLNSLPDTQYF	TGTGCCAGCAGCTTAAACTCACTCCCAGATACGCAGTATTTT
TRBV29-1	.	TRBJ2-7	.	CSVEPRGYEQYF	TGCAGCGTTGAACCCAGGGGATACGAGCAGTACTTC
TRBV18	TRBD1	TRBJ2-6	.	CASSPLGQGAFGANVLTF	TGTGCCAGCTCACCTCTGGGACAGGGGGCGTTCGGGGCCAACGTCCTGACTTTC
TRBV9	.	TRBJ2-2	.	CASSPTGTGELFF	TGTGCCAGCAGCCCGACGGGGACCGGGGAGCTGTTTTTT
TRBV9	.	TRBJ2-1	.	CASSGGNEQFF	TGTGCCAGCAGCGGTGGTAATGAGCAGTTCTTC
TRBV28	TRBD1	TRBJ2-4	.	CASSTRQGAAKNIQYF	TGTGCCAGCAGTACCCGACAGGGGGCAGCCAAAAACATTCAGTACTTC
TRBV18	.	TRBJ1-2	.	CASSPLDTSPNYGYTF	TGTGCCAGCTCACCCCTGGACACCTCTCCTAACTATGGCTACACCTTC
TRBV5-6	.	TRBJ2-3	.	CASSWDFGDTQYF	TGTGCCAGCAGCTGGGACTTCGGAGATACGCAGTATTTT
TRBV7-9	.	TRBJ2-3	.	CASSAHGSADTQYF	TGTGCCAGTTCCGCTCACGGGTCGGCAGATACGCAGTATTTT
TRBV7-3	.	TRBJ2-2	.	CASSPVGVATGELFF	TGTGCCAGCAGCCCCGTTGGGGTGGCCACCGGGGAGCTGTTTTTT
TRBV5-1	TRBD1	TRBJ2-1	.	CASSLSGTGAYNEQFF	TGCGCCAGCAGCTTGTCCGGGACAGGAGCTTACAATGAGCAGTTCTTC
TRBV5-5	.	TRBJ1-4	.	CASSFGGSNEKLFF	TGTGCCAGCAGCTTTGGGGGATCAAATGAAAAACTGTTTTTT
TRBV25-1	TRBD2	TRBJ2-7	.	CASSEPPLAGRHEQYF	TGTGCCAGCAGTGAACCGCCCCTAGCGGGGAGGCACGAGCAGTACTTC
TRBV5-1	.	TRBJ1-1	.	CASSLAELLNTEAFF	TGCGCCAGCAGCTTAGCAGAGCTATTGAACACTGAAGCTTTCTTT
TRBV4-1	.	TRBJ2-7	.	CASSQDFLPNYEQYF	TGCGCCAGCAGCCAAGATTTCCTGCCTAACTACGAGCAGTACTTC
TRBV11-2	.	TRBJ2-7	many	CASSLAPGPAYEQYF	TGTGCCAGCAGCTTAGCGCCCGGGCCAGCATACGAGCAGTACTTC
TRBV14	TRBD1	TRBJ2-5	.	CASSQIGGALMETQYF	TGTGCCAGCAGCCAAATAGGGGGCGCGTTGATGGAGACCCAGTACTTC
TRBV5-6	.	TRBJ2-7	.	CASSPMTHPYEQYF	TGTGCCAGCAGCCCGATGACCCATCCCTACGAGCAGTACTTC
TRBV9	TRBD1	TRBJ2-1	few	CASGTGGEQFF	TGTGCCAGCGGCACAGGGGGCGAGCAGTTCTTC
TRBV2	.	TRBJ2-1	.	CASSDASVGFRRVNEQFF	TGTGCCAGCAGTGATGCATCAGTCGGGTTCCGGAGGGTCAATGAGCAGTTCTTC
TRBV2	.	TRBJ2-2	.	CASCPGPILSPGELFF	TGTGCCAGCTGTCCGGGACCCATCCTTTCCCCGGGGGAGCTGTTTTTT
TRBV27	.	TRBJ2-5	.	CASSPLGGFDTETQYF	TGTGCCAGCTCCCCCCTCGGAGGGTTTGATACGGAGACCCAGTACTTC
TRBV6-4	.	TRBJ1-1	.	CASSWDGEAFF	TGTGCCAGCAGCTGGGACGGTGAAGCTTTCTTT
TRBV13	TRBD2	TRBJ2-7	.	CASSSSTSGGPSPYEQYF	TGTGCCAGCAGCTCATCGACTAGCGGGGGCCCCTCCCCCTACGAGCAGTACTTC
TRBV19	.	TRBJ1-1	few	CASSVGNTEAFF	TGTGCCAGTAGTGTAGGGAACACTGAAGCTTTCTTT
TRBV2	TRBD1	TRBJ2-1	few	CASSGYGTGMTYNEQFF	TGTGCCAGCAGTGGATACGGGACAGGGATGACGTACAATGAGCAGTTCTTC
TRBV19	TRBD1	TRBJ1-5	.	CATTDRGSNQPQHF	TGTGCCACCACGGACAGGGGAAGCAATCAGCCCCAGCATTTT
TRBV11-2	.	TRBJ1-6	.	CASSEESLSSYNSPLHF	TGTGCCAGCAGCGAGGAATCGCTAAGCTCCTATAATTCACCCCTCCACTTT
TRBV28	.	TRBJ2-7	.	CASSSLVRGGYEQYF	TGTGCCAGCAGTTCTTTGGTCCGAGGGGGCTACGAGCAGTACTTC
TRBV9	TRBD2	TRBJ2-1	.	CASSPRLVSGTRGNEQFF	TGTGCCAGCAGCCCTCGATTGGTATCCGGGACTAGGGGAAATGAGCAGTTCTTC
TRBV28	.	TRBJ2-7	few	CASSPSAGYEQYF	TGTGCCAGCAGCCCCTCCGCAGGCTACGAGCAGTACTTC